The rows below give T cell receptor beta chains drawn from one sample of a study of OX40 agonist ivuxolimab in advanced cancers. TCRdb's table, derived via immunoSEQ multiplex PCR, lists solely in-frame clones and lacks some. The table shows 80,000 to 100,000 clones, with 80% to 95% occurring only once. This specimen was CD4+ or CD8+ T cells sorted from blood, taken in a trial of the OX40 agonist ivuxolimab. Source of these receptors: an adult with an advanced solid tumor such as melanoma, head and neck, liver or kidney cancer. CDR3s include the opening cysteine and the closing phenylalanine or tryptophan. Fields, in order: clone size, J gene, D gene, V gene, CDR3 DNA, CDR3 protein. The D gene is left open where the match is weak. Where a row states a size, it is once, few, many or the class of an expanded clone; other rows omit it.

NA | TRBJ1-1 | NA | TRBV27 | TGTGCCAGCAGGCCTCAGCCAGGACGGAGCACTGAAGCTTTCTTT | CASRPQPGRSTEAFF
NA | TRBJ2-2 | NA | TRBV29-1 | TGCAGCGTTGAAGAAGGGCAGGGCACCGGGGAGCTGTTTTTT | CSVEEGQGTGELFF
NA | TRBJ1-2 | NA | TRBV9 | TGTGCCAGCAGCAGGGACTATGGCTACACCTTC | CASSRDYGYTF
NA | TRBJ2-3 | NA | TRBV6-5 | TGTGCCAGCGGTTTAACGGGTACGCAGTATTTT | CASGLTGTQYF
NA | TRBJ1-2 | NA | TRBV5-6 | TGTGCCAGCAGCTTGGCAGGGGTGAGTGGCTACACCTTC | CASSLAGVSGYTF
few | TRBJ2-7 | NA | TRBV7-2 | TGTGCCAGCAGCTGCCCGAATTGCTACGAGCAGTACTTC | CASSCPNCYEQYF
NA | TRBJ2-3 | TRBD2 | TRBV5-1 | TGCGCCAGCAGGGCTAGCGGGAGGGGTGGCACAGATACGCAGTATTTT | CASRASGRGGTDTQYF
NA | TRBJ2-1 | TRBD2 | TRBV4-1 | TGCGCCAGCAGCCAAAATTGGGGGGAGGGACCCTACAATGAGCAGTTCTTC | CASSQNWGEGPYNEQFF
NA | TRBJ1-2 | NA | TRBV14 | TGTGCCAGCAGCCAAGAAGTCAGGGGCGATGGCTACACCTTC | CASSQEVRGDGYTF
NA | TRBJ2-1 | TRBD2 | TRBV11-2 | TGTGCCAGCAGCTTAGATGCCCAGCGGGAAGGTGAGCAGTTCTTC | CASSLDAQREGEQFF
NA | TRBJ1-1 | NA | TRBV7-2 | TGTGCCAGCAGCCCGGTGGGGGCTGAAGCTTTCTTT | CASSPVGAEAFF
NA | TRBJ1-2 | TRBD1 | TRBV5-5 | TGTGCCAGCAGCCGGGAGCAGGGGGATAACTATGGCTACACCTTC | CASSREQGDNYGYTF
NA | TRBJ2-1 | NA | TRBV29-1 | TGCAGCGTTGGTCAGGGCCTTGAGCAGTTCTTC | CSVGQGLEQFF
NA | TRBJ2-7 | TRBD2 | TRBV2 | TGTGCCAGCGGGCCAGGGAGGGTCGAGCAGTACTTC | CASGPGRVEQYF
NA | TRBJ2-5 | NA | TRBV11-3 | TGTGCCAGCAGCTCCCGGGGGGCCGACTTTGGGGAGACCCAGTACTTC | CASSSRGADFGETQYF
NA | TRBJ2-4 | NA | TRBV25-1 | TGTGCCAGCACAGGGTTCCTAGCCAAAAACATTCAGTACTTC | CASTGFLAKNIQYF
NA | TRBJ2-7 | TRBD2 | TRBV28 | TGTGCCAGCAGTTTTCTTGCTTGGGGTGGGACTAGACAATACGAGCAGTACTTC | CASSFLAWGGTRQYEQYF
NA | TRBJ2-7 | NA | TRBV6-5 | TGTGCCAGCAGTTACGGGCAAAGCTCCTACGAGCAGTACTTC | CASSYGQSSYEQYF
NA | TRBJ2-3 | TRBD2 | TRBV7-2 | TGTGCCAGCAGCCCCGGGACTAGCGGCAGACATAGCACAGATACGCAGTATTTT | CASSPGTSGRHSTDTQYF
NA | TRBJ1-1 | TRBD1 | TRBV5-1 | TGCGCCAGCAGCTCCGGGACAGGGGAAGGAAACACTGAAGCTTTCTTT | CASSSGTGEGNTEAFF
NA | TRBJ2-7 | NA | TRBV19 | TGTGCCAGTAGCGACTACATTGGGGGAGAAGGCTCCTACGAGCAGTACTTC | CASSDYIGGEGSYEQYF
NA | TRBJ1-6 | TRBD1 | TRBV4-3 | TGCGCCAGCAGCCATTCCTCCGACAGGGGGGGATCACCCCTCCACTTT | CASSHSSDRGGSPLHF
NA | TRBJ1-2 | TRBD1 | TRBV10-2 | TGCGCCAGCAGTGAAAACAGGGGACCAAACTATGGCTACACCTTC | CASSENRGPNYGYTF
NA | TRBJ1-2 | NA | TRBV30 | TGTGCCTGGAGTGTCCGGACCTCGTACTATGGCTACACCTTC | CAWSVRTSYYGYTF
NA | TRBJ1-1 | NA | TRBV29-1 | TGCAGCGTTTACAAGGGCGAGGCTGAAGCTTTCTTT | CSVYKGEAEAFF
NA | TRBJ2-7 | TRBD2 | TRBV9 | TGTGCCAGCAGCGATGGGACTAGCGGGAGGTGGCACGAGCAGTACTTC | CASSDGTSGRWHEQYF
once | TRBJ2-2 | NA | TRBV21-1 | TGTGCCAGCAGCAAACAGGGGCCCGGGGAGCTGTTTTTT | CASSKQGPGELFF
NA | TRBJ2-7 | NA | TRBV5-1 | TGCGCCAGCAGAACCGGGACAGGGCATCTAGCGGGAGACTACGAGCAGTACTTC | CASRTGTGHLAGDYEQYF
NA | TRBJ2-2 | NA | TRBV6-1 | TGTGCCAGCAGTGAAGTAGGAGGAAGGAACACCGGGGAGCTGTTTTTT | CASSEVGGRNTGELFF
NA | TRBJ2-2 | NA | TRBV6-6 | TGTGCCAGCAGTTACTCAGGACAGACCGGGGAGCTGTTTTTT | CASSYSGQTGELFF
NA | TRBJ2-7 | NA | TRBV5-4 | TGTGCCAGCAGCCCCCGGGGTGGTAGCTACGAGCAGTACTTC | CASSPRGGSYEQYF
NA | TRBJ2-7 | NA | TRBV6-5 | TGTGCCAGCAGTTACGGGCAGAACTACGAGCAGTACTTC | CASSYGQNYEQYF
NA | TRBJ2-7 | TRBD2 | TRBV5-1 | TGCGCCAGCAGCTTAAGGCCGCGAGGGACTAGCGGGACCGAGCAGTACTTC | CASSLRPRGTSGTEQYF
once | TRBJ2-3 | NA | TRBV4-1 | TGCGCCAGCAGCCAAGAAGGGGGACGGACAGATACGCAGTATTTT | CASSQEGGRTDTQYF
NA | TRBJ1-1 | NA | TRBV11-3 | TGTGCCAGCAGCTTACTTGGAGGGGGGGCGGACACTGAAGCTTTCTTT | CASSLLGGGADTEAFF
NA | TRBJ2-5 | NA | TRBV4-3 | TGCGCCAGCAGCCATGTAGTAGGGGAGACCCAGTACTTC | CASSHVVGETQYF
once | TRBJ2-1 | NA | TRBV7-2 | TGTGCCAGCAGCTTGAGGCGGGGACGATACAATGAGCAGTTCTTC | CASSLRRGRYNEQFF
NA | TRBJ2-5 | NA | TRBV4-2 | TGTGCCAGCAGCCAGGTTCTGGCGGACCAAGAGACCCAGTACTTC | CASSQVLADQETQYF
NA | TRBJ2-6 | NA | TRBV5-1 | TGCGCCGCCGGTCGGCAGGCCCTTGGCTCTGGGGCCAACGTCCTGACTTTC | CAAGRQALGSGANVLTF
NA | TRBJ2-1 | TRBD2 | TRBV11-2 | TGTGCCAGCAGCTTAGGGAGCGGGAGTCACAATGAGCAGTTCTTC | CASSLGSGSHNEQFF
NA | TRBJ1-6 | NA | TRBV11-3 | TGTGCCAGCAGCTTAGGGGGCCAGAGTTCACCCCTCCACTTT | CASSLGGQSSPLHF
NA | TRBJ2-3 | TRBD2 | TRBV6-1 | TGTGCCAGCAGTGTGTTAAGCGGGGCGGGGGCAGATACGCAGTATTTT | CASSVLSGAGADTQYF
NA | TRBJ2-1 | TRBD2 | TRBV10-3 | TGTGCCTCCTCTCCTAGCGGGAGGCACGATGAGCAGTTCTTC | CASSPSGRHDEQFF
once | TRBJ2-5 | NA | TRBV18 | TGTGCCAGCTCAGCACAAGAGACCCAGTACTTC | CASSAQETQYF
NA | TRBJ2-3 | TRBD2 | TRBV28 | TGTGCCAGCAGCGGAGCGGGAGACTCAGATACGCAGTATTTT | CASSGAGDSDTQYF
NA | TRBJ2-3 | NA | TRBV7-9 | TGTGCCAGCAGCTCCCTTTCAGATACGCAGTATTTT | CASSSLSDTQYF
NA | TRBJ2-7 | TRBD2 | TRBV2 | TGTGCCAGCAGTGAGTCCAGCGGGGACTACGAGCAGTACTTC | CASSESSGDYEQYF
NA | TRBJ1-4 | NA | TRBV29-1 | TGCAGCGCTTCCCACAACGTTGGTGCAACTAATGAAAAACTGTTTTTT | CSASHNVGATNEKLFF
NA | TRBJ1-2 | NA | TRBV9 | TGTGCCAGCAAATACGGGGGATGGGAATGCCTCTATGGCTACACCTTC | CASKYGGWECLYGYTF
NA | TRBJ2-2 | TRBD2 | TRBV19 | TGTGCCAGTAGTATTAGCGGGGTGAACACCGGGGAGCTGTTTTTT | CASSISGVNTGELFF
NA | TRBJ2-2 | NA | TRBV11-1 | TGTGCCAGCAGCTTAGATCCCAGCGAAAGGATATCCGGGGAGCTGTTTTTT | CASSLDPSERISGELFF
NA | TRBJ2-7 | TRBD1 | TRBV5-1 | TGCGCCAGCAGCTTGGGACAGGGGGGTACCTACGAGCAGTACTTC | CASSLGQGGTYEQYF
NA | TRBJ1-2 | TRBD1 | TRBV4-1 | TGCGCCAGCAGCCAAGATGGGACAGCCTCCTATGGCTACACCTTC | CASSQDGTASYGYTF
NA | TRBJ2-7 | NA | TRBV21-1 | TGTGCCAGCAGTATTAAACCCTCCTACGAGCAGTACTTC | CASSIKPSYEQYF
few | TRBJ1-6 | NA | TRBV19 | TGTGCCAGTAGTAGGGCCAGTTATAATTCACCCCTCCACTTT | CASSRASYNSPLHF
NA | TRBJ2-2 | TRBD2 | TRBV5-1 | TGCGCCAGTGGCCTAGCGGGAGGGAACACCGGGGAGCTGTTTTTT | CASGLAGGNTGELFF
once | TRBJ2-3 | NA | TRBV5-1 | TGCGCCAGCACCTTTTCGGGGCAGAGCACAGATACGCAGTATTTT | CASTFSGQSTDTQYF
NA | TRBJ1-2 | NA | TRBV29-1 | TGCAGCGTTAGGGCAGATCCAAACTATGGCTACACCTTC | CSVRADPNYGYTF
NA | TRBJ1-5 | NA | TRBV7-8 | TGTGCCAGCAGCCCCCGCGGGGCAGGGATCAATCAGCGGCCCCAGCATTTT | CASSPRGAGINQRPQHF
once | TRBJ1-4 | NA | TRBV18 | TGTGCCAGCTCACCACAGGGTCTTAATGAAAAACTGTTTTTT | CASSPQGLNEKLFF